The clone carrying this TCR beta chain was observed a few times. No antigen is known for it. This record comes from a study of regulatory T cells in long-lasting Graves disease. Findings of the study overall: Relative to new patients (966), persistent patients exhibited greater sharing of public clonotypes (over 2,500).

This CDR3 has 16 residues. The V end lost 4 bases, the J end lost 3 bases, and 16 bases lay between the germline ends. Germline CDR1 ENHRY, CDR2 SYGVKD. Researchers made TCR beta libraries by using iRepertoire HTBI primers and running Arm-PCR on CDR3 regions. Via MiXCR, TCRdb re-called the multiplex PCR reads, giving one row per CDR3 protein. The data show hundreds of thousands of distinct CDR3 sequences, with about 12% seen just once and almost 9% held by the top ten. The time point is: newly diagnosed GD, antithyroid drugs for less than 3 months. Generation of the TCR library employed RNA extracted from PBMCs. This sample also belongs to another study, concerning T cells in Graves' hyperthyroidism and ophthalmopathy. That study reports: In patients aged 18 to 65, hyperthyroidism was newly diagnosed, with duration under 2 months.

The sequence was collected from a young woman with Graves disease. This chain connects TRBV10-3 to TRBJ1-5, with D tentatively TRBD1 (5 bases). Specimen: peripheral blood mononuclear cells (PBMCs), collected at new diagnosis, from a patient treated with antithyroid drugs. CDR3 region: CAISGDKDSHNQPQHF. CDR3 DNA: TGTGCCATCAGTGGGGATAAAGACAGCCACAATCAGCCCCAGCATTTT.